This T cell receptor (beta chain) was sequenced for a study of T-cell memory formation after mild COVID-19. Study as a whole: TCR clustering was largely donor specific.

TCRdb re-called the 5' RACE reads with MiXCR, one entry per CDR3 protein. The sample includes approximately 400,000 distinct CDR3 sequences, roughly a quarter of them seen just once. The trim removed 4 bases at V and 2 bases at J, leaving 6 bases unmatched. Germline V CDR1 and CDR2: SGHAT, FQNNGV. The CDR3 has 16 residues. The study's findings and limits: CD4+ clones that contracted lay mainly in CM and EM; CD8+ ones lay in EMRA. Several responding clones turned up in pre-infection memory, indicating that cross-reactive memory may have taken part.

This clonotype has a count of ten or more. Its antigen remains unidentified. Specimen: PBMCs or a T cell subset sorted from them (not recorded which). The chain couples TRBV11-2 to TRBJ2-2; 8 bases line up with TRBD2. This TCR was sampled from an adult woman who had mild COVID-19 (a few samples of this study predate the infection). Cell type and time point are not known. The CDR3 here is CASSSRTSLNTGELFF. CDR3 sequence (DNA): TGTGCCAGCAGCTCCAGGACTAGCTTAAACACCGGGGAGCTGTTTTTT. The whole variable domain, remainder taken from reference TRBV11-2 and TRBJ2-2, is EAGVAQSPRYKIIEKRQSVAFWCNPISGHATLYWYQQILGQGPKLLIQFQNNGVVDDSQLPKDRFSAERLKGVDSTLKIQPAKLEDSAVYLCASSSRTSLNTGELFFGEGSRLTVL.